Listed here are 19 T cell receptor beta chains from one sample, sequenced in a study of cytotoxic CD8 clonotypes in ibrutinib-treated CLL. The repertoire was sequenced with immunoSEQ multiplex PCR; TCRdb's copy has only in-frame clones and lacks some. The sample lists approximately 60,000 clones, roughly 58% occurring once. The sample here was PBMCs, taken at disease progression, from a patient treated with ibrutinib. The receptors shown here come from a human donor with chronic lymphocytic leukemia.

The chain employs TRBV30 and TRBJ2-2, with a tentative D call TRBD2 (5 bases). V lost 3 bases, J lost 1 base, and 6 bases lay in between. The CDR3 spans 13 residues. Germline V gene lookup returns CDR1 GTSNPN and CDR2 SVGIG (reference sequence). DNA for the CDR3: TGTGCCTGGAGCGGGGAGAACACCGGGGAGCTGTTTTTT. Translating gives CAWSGENTGELFF.

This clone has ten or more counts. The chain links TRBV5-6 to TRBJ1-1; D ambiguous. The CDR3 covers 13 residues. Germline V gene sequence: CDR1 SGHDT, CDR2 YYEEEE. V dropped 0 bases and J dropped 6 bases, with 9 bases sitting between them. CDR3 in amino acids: CASSLAGVAEAFF. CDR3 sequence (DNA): TGTGCCAGCAGCTTGGCAGGTGTGGCTGAAGCTTTCTTT.

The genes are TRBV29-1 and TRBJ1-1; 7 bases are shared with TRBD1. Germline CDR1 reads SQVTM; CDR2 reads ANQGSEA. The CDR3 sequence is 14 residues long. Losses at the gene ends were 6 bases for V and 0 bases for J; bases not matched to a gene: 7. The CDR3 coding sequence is TGCAGCGTCTCCACAGGGGCGATGAACACTGAAGCTTTCTTT. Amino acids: CSVSTGAMNTEAFF.

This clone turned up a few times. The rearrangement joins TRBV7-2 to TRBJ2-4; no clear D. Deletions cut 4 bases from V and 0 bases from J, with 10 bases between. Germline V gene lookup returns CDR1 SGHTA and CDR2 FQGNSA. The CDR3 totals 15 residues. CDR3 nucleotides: TGTGCCAGCAGCTGGGGTGACCTAGCCAAAAACATTCAGTACTTC. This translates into CASSWGDLAKNIQYF.

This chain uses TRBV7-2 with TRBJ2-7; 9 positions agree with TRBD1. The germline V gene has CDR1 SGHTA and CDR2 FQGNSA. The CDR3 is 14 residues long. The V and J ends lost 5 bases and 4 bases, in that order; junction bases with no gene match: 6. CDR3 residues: CASSAGQGPYEQYF. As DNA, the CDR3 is TGTGCCAGCAGCGCCGGACAGGGGCCTTACGAGCAGTACTTC. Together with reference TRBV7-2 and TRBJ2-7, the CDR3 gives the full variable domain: GAGVSQSPSNKVTEKGKDVELRCDPISGHTALYWYRQSLGQGLEFLIYFQGNSAPDKSGLPSDRFSAERTGGSVSTLTIQRTQQEDSAVYLCASSAGQGPYEQYFGPGTRLTVT.

The CDR3 is CASSLRQGAQLNQPQHF. Here the CDR3 DNA reads TGTGCCAGCAGCTTACGACAGGGGGCACAACTTAATCAGCCCCAGCATTTT. V usage is TRBV7-6 and J usage is TRBJ1-5; 10 bases fit TRBD1. The junction had 8 bases not matched to a gene; V was cut back by 2 bases and J by 4 bases. The germline V gene has CDR1 SGHVS and CDR2 FNYEAQ. The CDR3 consists of 17 residues.

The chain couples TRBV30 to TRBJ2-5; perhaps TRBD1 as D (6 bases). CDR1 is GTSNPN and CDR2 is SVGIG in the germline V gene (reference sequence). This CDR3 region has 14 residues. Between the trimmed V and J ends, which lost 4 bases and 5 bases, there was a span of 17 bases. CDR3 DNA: TGTGCCTGGAACATCGGACAGTTGGAGGAGACCCAGTACTTC. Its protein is CAWNIGQLEETQYF.

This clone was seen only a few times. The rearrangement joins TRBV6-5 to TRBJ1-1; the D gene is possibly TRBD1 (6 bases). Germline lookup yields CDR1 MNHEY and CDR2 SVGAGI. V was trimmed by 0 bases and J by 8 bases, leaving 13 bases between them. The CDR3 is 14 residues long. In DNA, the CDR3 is TGTGCCAGCAGTTACTCGGGAGGGGGACGCGAAGCTTTCTTT. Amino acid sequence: CASSYSGGGREAFF.

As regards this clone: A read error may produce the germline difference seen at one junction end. The CDR3: CSVGVLANSEAFF. DNA for the CDR3: TGCAGCGTGGGGGTGCTGGCGAACTCTGAAGCTTTCTTT. The V gene is TRBV29-1, the J gene TRBJ1-1, with D possibly being TRBD1 (5 bases). Germline lookup yields CDR1 SQVTM and CDR2 ANQGSEA. The CDR3 totals 13 residues.

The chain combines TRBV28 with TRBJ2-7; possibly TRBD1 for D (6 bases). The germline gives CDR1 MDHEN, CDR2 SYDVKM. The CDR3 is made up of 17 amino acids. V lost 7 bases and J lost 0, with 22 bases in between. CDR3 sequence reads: CASTLRWGRRDSYEQYF. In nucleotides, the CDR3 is TGTGCCAGCACCCTACGATGGGGGCGCCGGGACTCCTACGAGCAGTACTTC.

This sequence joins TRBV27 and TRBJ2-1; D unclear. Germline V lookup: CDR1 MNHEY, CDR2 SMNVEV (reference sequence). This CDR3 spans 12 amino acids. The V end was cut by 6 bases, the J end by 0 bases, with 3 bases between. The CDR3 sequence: CASRGSYNEQFF. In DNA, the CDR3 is TGTGCCAGCAGGGGCTCCTACAATGAGCAGTTCTTC.

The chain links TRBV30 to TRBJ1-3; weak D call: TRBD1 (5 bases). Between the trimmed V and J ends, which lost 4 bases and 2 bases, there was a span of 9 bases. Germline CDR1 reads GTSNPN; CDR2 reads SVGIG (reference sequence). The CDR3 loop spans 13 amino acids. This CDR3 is CAWTGRTGNTIYF. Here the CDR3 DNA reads TGTGCCTGGACAGGGAGAACTGGAAACACCATATATTTT.

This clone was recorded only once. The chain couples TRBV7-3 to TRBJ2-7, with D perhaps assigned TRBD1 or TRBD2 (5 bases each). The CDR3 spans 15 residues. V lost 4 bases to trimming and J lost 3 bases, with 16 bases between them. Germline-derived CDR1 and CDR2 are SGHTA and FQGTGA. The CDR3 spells CASSSSSGRDYEQYF. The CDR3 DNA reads TGTGCCAGCAGCTCCAGTTCGGGACGCGACTACGAGCAGTACTTC.

The CDR3 nucleotides read TGTGCCAGCAGCTTAACGACAGCCCATAGCACAGATACGCAGTATTTT. This gives the protein CASSLTTAHSTDTQYF. The J gene is TRBJ2-3, the V gene TRBV11-2, with a tentative D call TRBD1 (5 bases). CDR1 and CDR2 from the germline V gene are SGHAT and FQNNGV. The CDR3 totals 16 residues. Trimming removed 2 bases at V and 0 bases at J, with 12 bases between.

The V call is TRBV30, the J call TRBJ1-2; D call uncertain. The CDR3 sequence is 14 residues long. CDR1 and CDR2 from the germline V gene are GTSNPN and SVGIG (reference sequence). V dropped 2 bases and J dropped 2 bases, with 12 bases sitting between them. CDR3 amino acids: CAWSFSEPNYGYTF. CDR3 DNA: TGTGCCTGGAGTTTTTCCGAACCAAACTATGGCTACACCTTC.

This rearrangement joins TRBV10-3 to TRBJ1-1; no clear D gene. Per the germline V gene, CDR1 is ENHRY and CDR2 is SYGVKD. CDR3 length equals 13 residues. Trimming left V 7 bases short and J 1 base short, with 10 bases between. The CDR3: CAITLDPNTEAFF. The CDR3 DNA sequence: TGTGCCATCACCTTGGACCCGAACACTGAAGCTTTCTTT.

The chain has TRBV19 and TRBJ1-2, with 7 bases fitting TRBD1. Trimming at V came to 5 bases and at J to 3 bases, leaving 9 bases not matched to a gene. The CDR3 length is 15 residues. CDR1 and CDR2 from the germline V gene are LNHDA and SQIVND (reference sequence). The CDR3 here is CASSAHRGADYGYTF. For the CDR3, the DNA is TGTGCCAGTAGTGCCCACAGGGGTGCGGACTATGGCTACACCTTC.

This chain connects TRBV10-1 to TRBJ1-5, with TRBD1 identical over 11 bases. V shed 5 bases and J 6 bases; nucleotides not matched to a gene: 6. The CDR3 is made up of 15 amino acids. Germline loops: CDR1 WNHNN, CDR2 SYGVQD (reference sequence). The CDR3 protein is CASSSGQGASQPQHF. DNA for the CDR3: TGCGCCAGCAGTTCCGGACAGGGGGCAAGTCAGCCCCAGCATTTT.

DNA of the CDR3: TGTGCCAGCTATGGGACAGTCCAAGAGACCCAGTACTTC. This sequence encodes CASYGTVQETQYF. The V call is TRBV6-5, the J call TRBJ2-5; TRBD1 matches 7 bases. Germline V gene sequence: CDR1 MNHEY, CDR2 SVGAGI. V dropped 8 bases and J dropped 1; count of bases not matched to a gene: 4. CDR3 length: 13 amino acids.